This T cell receptor beta chain is from a study of T cell clonotyping in hematopoietic cell transplantation. The protocol was immunoSEQ multiplex PCR, while the TCRdb copy is restricted to in-frame clones and leaves out a portion. This sample has roughly 34,000 clones, with 85% to 95% found just once. This sample's time point: recipient sample about 28 days before transplant, after cytoreduction. Trimming removed 3 bases at V and 10 bases at J, with 19 bases between. Germline assignment: CDR1 GTSNPN and CDR2 SVGIG (reference sequence). The CDR3 is 15 residues long. The specimen was peripheral blood mononuclear cells, collected before stem cell transplant. The clonotype comes from a middle-aged man with chronic myeloid leukemia. Some clones in this sample may be carry-over from other donors' samples. The rearrangement uses TRBV30 and TRBJ1-6, with D perhaps TRBD1 (5 bases). Here the CDR3 reads CAWSPDIPSGSPLHF. The CDR3 nucleotides read TGTGCCTGGAGCCCGGACATCCCCTCCGGGTCACCCCTCCACTTT.